Listed below are T cell receptor beta chains from one sample, sequenced in a study of beta chain features in type 1 diabetes. TCRdb's copy holds only in-frame clones and misses some; the assay was immunoSEQ multiplex PCR. The sample holds around 300,000 clones, 15% seen once. The sequenced sample consisted of naive CD4+ T cells from blood. These receptors all come from a man aged 18-30 years with type 1 diabetes. CDR3s include the opening cysteine and the closing phenylalanine or tryptophan. Each record gives: D gene, V gene, J gene, CDR3 protein. The D gene is left open where the match is weak.

d_call: NA; v_call: TRBV6-4; j_call: TRBJ1-2; cdr3_aa: CASSAPEGYGYTF
d_call: NA; v_call: TRBV6-5; j_call: TRBJ1-2; cdr3_aa: CASSYGGANYGYTF
d_call: TRBD1; v_call: TRBV28; j_call: TRBJ1-2; cdr3_aa: CASRRGQGNYGYTF
d_call: NA; v_call: TRBV7-2; j_call: TRBJ2-5; cdr3_aa: CASSLRVAVQETQYF
d_call: NA; v_call: TRBV19; j_call: TRBJ2-7; cdr3_aa: CATSGGGEQYF
d_call: NA; v_call: TRBV7-9; j_call: TRBJ1-2; cdr3_aa: CASSPTWTEYGYTF
d_call: TRBD1; v_call: TRBV15; j_call: TRBJ2-3; cdr3_aa: CATSRGGQGRTDTQYF
d_call: TRBD1; v_call: TRBV14; j_call: TRBJ1-6; cdr3_aa: CASSQSWTGGDSPLHF
d_call: TRBD2; v_call: TRBV18; j_call: TRBJ2-7; cdr3_aa: CASSLGTSGTLSYEQYF
d_call: NA; v_call: TRBV28; j_call: TRBJ2-1; cdr3_aa: CASSTQRAEFF
d_call: TRBD1; v_call: TRBV18; j_call: TRBJ2-7; cdr3_aa: CASSGTGSYEQYF
d_call: NA; v_call: TRBV7-2; j_call: TRBJ2-2; cdr3_aa: CASSARLRDLQSTGELFF
d_call: TRBD1; v_call: TRBV2; j_call: TRBJ2-7; cdr3_aa: CASSRGQGVGEQYF
d_call: TRBD2; v_call: TRBV19; j_call: TRBJ2-5; cdr3_aa: CASSLASGLLPYF
d_call: NA; v_call: TRBV5-6; j_call: TRBJ1-1; cdr3_aa: CASSSETALNTEAFF
d_call: NA; v_call: TRBV30; j_call: TRBJ1-2; cdr3_aa: CAWSVLRGWYGYTF
d_call: NA; v_call: TRBV9; j_call: TRBJ2-3; cdr3_aa: CASSVGVLSSTDTQYF
d_call: NA; v_call: TRBV6-1; j_call: TRBJ2-2; cdr3_aa: CASTRSAGELFF
d_call: NA; v_call: TRBV18; j_call: TRBJ2-3; cdr3_aa: CASSPRLASTDTQYF
d_call: TRBD1; v_call: TRBV11-2; j_call: TRBJ2-5; cdr3_aa: CASSSSGTGGGETQYF
d_call: NA; v_call: TRBV5-6; j_call: TRBJ1-6; cdr3_aa: CASSLESGPLHF
d_call: NA; v_call: TRBV14; j_call: TRBJ1-6; cdr3_aa: CASSPGHLNSPLHF
d_call: NA; v_call: TRBV5-1; j_call: TRBJ1-2; cdr3_aa: CASSLDTEPNYGYTF
d_call: TRBD2; v_call: TRBV5-4; j_call: TRBJ2-7; cdr3_aa: CASSLVGGSGEQYF
d_call: NA; v_call: TRBV11-2; j_call: TRBJ2-3; cdr3_aa: CASSFYTDTQYF
d_call: NA; v_call: TRBV11-2; j_call: TRBJ1-3; cdr3_aa: CASSLAERNTIYF